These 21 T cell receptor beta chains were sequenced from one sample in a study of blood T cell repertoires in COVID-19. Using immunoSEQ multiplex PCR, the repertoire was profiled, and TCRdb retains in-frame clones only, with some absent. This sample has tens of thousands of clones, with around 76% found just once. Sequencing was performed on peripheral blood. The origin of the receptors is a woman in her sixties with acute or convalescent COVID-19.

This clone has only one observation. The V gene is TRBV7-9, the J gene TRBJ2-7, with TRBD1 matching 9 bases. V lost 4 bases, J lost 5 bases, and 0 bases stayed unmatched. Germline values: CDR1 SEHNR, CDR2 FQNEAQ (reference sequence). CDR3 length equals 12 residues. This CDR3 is CASSWTGDEQYF. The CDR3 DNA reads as TGTGCCAGCAGCTGGACAGGGGACGAGCAGTACTTC.

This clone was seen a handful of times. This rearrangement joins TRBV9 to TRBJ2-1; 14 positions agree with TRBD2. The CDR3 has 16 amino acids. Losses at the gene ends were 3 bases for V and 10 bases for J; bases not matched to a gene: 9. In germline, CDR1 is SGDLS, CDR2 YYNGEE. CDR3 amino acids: CASSDTTSGGAREQFF. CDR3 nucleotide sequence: TGTGCCAGCAGCGATACGACTAGCGGGGGGGCCCGGGAGCAGTTCTTC.

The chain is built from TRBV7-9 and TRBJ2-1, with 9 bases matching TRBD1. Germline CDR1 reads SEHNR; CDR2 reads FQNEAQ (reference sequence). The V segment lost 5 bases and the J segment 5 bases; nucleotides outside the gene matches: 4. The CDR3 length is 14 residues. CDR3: CASSPGQGDNEQFF. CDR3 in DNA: TGTGCCAGCAGCCCGGGACAGGGCGACAATGAGCAGTTCTTC.

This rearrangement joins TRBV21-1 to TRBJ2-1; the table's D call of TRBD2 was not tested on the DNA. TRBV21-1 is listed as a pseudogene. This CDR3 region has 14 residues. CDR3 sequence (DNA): TGTGCCCGGCGCGTGTGGGCGGGGAGCAATGAGCAGTTCTTC. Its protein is CARRVWAGSNEQFF.

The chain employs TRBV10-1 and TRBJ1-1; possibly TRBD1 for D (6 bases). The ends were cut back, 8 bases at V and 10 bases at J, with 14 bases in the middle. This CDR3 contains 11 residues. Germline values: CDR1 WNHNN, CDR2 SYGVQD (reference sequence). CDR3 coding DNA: TGCGCCAGCCGGGTGGGGGCGCGAGCTTTCTTT. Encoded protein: CASRVGARAFF.

The CDR3 DNA reads TGCGCCAGCAGCCAAGACGGTGCAACTAATGAAAAACTGTTTTTT. Its protein is CASSQDGATNEKLFF. The chain recombines TRBV4-1 with TRBJ1-4; D is ambiguous. The length of the CDR3 is 15 residues. Germline CDR1 and CDR2: MGHRA and YSYEKL. V shed 0 bases and J shed 0 bases, with 5 bases lying between them.

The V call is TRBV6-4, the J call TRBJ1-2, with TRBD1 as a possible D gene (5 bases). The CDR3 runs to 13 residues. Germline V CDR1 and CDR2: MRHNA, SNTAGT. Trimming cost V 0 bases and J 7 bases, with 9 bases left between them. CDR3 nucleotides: TGTGCCAGCAGTGACTCGGGGGGACTTGGCTACACCTTC. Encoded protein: CASSDSGGLGYTF.

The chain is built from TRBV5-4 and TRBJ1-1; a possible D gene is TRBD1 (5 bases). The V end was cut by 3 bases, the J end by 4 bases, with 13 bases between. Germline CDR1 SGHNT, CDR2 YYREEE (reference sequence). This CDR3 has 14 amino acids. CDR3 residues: CASSYTQGTTEAFF. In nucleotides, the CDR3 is TGTGCCAGCAGCTACACTCAGGGTACCACTGAAGCTTTCTTT.

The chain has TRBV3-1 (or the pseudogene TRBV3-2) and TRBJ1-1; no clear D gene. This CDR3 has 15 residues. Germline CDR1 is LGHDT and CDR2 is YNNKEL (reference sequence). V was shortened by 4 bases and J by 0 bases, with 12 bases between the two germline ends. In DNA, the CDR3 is TGTGCCAGCAGCCCCTACGAGACACTGAACACTGAAGCTTTCTTT. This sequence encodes CASSPYETLNTEAFF.

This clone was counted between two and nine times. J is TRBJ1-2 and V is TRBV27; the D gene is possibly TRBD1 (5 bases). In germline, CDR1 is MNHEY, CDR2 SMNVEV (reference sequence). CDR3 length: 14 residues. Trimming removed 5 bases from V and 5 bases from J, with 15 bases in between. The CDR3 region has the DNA TGTGCCAGCAGTACCGGCGCAGGGCAGTATGGCTACACCTTC. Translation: CASSTGAGQYGYTF.

Written as DNA, the CDR3 is TGTGCCAGCAGCATCGGGACTAGCGGGGGTCCCGGGGAGCTGTTTTTT. Encoded protein: CASSIGTSGGPGELFF. The chain couples TRBV11-2 to TRBJ2-2; TRBD2 matches 14 bases. Germline V gene data show CDR1 as SGHAT and CDR2 as FQNNGV. This CDR3 has 16 amino acids. The junction had 5 bases not matched to a gene; V was cut back by 5 bases and J by 6 bases.

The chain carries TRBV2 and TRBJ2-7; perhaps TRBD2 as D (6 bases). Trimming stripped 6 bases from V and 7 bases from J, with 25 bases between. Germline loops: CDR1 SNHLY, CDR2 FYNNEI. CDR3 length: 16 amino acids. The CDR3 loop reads CASRGGGEQDPREQYF. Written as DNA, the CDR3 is TGTGCCAGCAGGGGGGGAGGAGAACAAGATCCTCGTGAGCAGTACTTC.

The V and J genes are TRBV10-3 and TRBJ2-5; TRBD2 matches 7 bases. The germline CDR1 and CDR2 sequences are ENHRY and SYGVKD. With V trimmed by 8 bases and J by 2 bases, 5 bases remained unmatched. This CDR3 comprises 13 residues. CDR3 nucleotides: TGTGCCATCGAGGATAGCGGGCAAGAGACCCAGTACTTC. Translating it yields CAIEDSGQETQYF.

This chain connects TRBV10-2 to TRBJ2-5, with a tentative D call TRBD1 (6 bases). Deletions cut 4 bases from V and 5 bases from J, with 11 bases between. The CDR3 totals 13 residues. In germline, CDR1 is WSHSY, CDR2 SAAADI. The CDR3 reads CASSAQGSETQYF. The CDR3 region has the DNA TGCGCCAGCAGTGCGCAGGGGTCGGAGACCCAGTACTTC.

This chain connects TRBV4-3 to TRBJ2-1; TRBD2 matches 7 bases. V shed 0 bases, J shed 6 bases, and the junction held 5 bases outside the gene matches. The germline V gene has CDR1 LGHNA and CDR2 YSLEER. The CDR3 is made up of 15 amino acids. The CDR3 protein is CASSQERGIFNEQFF. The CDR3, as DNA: TGCGCCAGCAGCCAAGAGCGGGGGATCTTCAATGAGCAGTTCTTC.

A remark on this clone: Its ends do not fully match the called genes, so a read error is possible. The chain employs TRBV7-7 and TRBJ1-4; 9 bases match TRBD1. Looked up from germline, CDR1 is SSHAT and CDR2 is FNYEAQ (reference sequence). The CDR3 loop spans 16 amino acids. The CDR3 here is CASSPGQGATNEKLFF. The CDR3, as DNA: TGTGCTAGCAGTCCGGGACAGGGAGCAACTAATGAAAAACTGTTTTTT. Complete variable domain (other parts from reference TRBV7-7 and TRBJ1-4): GAGVSQSPRYKVTKRGQDVTLRCDPISSHATLYWYQQALGQGPEFLTYFNYEAQPDKSGLPSDRFSAERPEGSISTLTIQRTEQRDSAMYRCASSPGQGATNEKLFFGSGTQLSVL.

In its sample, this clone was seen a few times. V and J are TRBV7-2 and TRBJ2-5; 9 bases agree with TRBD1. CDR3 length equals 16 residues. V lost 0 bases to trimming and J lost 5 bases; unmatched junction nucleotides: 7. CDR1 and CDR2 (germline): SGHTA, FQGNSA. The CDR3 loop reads CASSLAPGQGGETQYF. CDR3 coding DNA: TGTGCCAGCAGCTTAGCACCGGGACAGGGAGGGGAGACCCAGTACTTC.

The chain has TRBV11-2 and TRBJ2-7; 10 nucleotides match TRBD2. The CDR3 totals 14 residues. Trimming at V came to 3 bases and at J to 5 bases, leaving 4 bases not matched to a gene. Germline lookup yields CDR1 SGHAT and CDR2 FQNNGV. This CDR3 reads CASSLGLAGDEQYF. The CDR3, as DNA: TGTGCCAGCAGCTTGGGCCTAGCGGGGGACGAGCAGTACTTC.

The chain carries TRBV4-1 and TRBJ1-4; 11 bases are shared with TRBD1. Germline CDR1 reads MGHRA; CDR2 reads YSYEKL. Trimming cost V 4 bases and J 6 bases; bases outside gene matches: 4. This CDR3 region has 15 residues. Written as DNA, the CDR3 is TGCGCCAGCAGCCCCGGACAGGGGGCGCATGAAAAACTGTTTTTT. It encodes CASSPGQGAHEKLFF.

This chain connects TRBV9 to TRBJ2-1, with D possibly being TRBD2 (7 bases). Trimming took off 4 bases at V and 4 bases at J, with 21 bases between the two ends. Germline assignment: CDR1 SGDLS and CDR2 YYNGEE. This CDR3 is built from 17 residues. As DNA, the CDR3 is TGTGCCAGCAGCTCCTGGGAGGGACACAACTTATACAATGAGCAGTTCTTC. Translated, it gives CASSSWEGHNLYNEQFF.

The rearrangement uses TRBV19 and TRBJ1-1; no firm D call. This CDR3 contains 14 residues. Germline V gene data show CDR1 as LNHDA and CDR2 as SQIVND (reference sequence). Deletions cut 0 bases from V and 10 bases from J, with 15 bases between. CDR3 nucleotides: TGTGCCAGTAGTATAGATCGAGGGAATTACGGAGCTTTCTTT. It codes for CASSIDRGNYGAFF. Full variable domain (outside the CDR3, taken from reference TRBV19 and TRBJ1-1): DGGITQSPKYLFRKEGQNVTLSCEQNLNHDAMYWYRQDPGQGLRLIYYSQIVNDFQKGDIAEGYSVSREKKESFPLTVTSAQKNPTAFYLCASSIDRGNYGAFFGQGTRLTVV.